These 2 T cell receptor beta chains originate from one sample sequenced in a study of T cell repertoires in cytomegalovirus infection. TCRdb recomputed calls from the reads with MiXCR, one row per CDR3 protein. Of about 300,000 distinct CDR3 sequences listed, about 23% are singletons. The sample consisted of PBMCs. Receptor source: a human donor in good health (CMV status not recorded). Some clones in this sample may be carry-over from other donors' samples.

The chain recombines TRBV5-1 with TRBJ2-5; the match to TRBD1 covers 11 bases. V was pared by 3 bases and J by 2 bases, with 3 bases of the junction left unmatched. The CDR3 length is 15 residues. The V gene's germline CDR1 is SGHRS and CDR2 YFSETQ. CDR3: CASSSRDRGQETQYF. In DNA, the CDR3 is TGCGCCAGCAGCTCCCGGGACAGGGGGCAAGAGACCCAGTACTTC. Full variable domain (remainder filled in from reference TRBV5-1 and TRBJ2-5): KAGVTQTPRYLIKTRGQQVTLSCSPISGHRSVSWYQQTPGQGLQFLFEYFSETQRNKGNFPGRFSGRQFSNSRSEMNVSTLELGDSALYLCASSSRDRGQETQYFGPGTRLLVL.

CDR3 amino acids: CASRKGRGETQYF. Written as DNA, the CDR3 is TGTGCCAGCAGGAAGGGGAGGGGAGAGACCCAGTACTTC. The V gene is TRBV28, the J gene TRBJ2-5, with 7 bases that match TRBD2. The CDR3 has 13 amino acids. CDR1 is MDHEN, CDR2 SYDVKM, per germline. The V gene end was trimmed by 6 bases and the J gene end by 4 bases; junction bases not matched to a gene: 5.